These 9 T cell receptor beta chains were sequenced from one sample in a study of T-cell memory formation after mild COVID-19. MiXCR was run by TCRdb on the 5' RACE reads, yielding one entry per CDR3 protein. The sample lists 200,000 to 300,000 distinct CDR3 sequences, approximately 16% occurring once. Sequencing input: PBMCs or a T cell subset sorted from them (not recorded which). The receptors originated from a man between 18 and 29 years old who had mild COVID-19 (a few samples of this study predate the infection). Cell type and time point are not known.

This rearrangement joins TRBV5-1 to TRBJ2-5; tentatively, D is TRBD2 (6 bases). The V end was cut by 3 bases, the J end by 5 bases, with 11 bases between. CDR1 and CDR2 (germline): SGHRS, YFSETQ. The CDR3 length is 13 residues. CDR3 coding DNA: TGCGCCAGCAGCTCGGACTATGGGGAGACCCAGTACTTC. Its translation: CASSSDYGETQYF.

This chain links TRBV5-1 with TRBJ1-1; D gene unclear. In germline, CDR1 is SGHRS, CDR2 YFSETQ. The CDR3 is made up of 15 amino acids. The germline V and J ends were trimmed by 2 bases and 0 bases, with 11 bases remaining between them. The CDR3 nucleotides are TGCGCCAGCAGCTTTGGCCAGAGAATGAACACTGAAGCTTTCTTT. It translates to CASSFGQRMNTEAFF.

This chain joins TRBV14 and TRBJ2-5, with a weak D call TRBD2 (5 bases). V was clipped by 4 bases and J by 5 bases, with 23 bases between them. From germline, CDR1 is SGHDN and CDR2 FVKESK. The CDR3 sequence is 17 residues long. The DNA of the CDR3 is TGTGCCAGCAGCCGCCTCCGCCGGACGGCTAGCTGGGAGACCCAGTACTTC. This translates into CASSRLRRTASWETQYF.

Remarks on this clonotype: A single base separates this from a much larger clone, so it may be a read error. V gene TRBV2 combines with J gene TRBJ1-1; D possibly corresponds to TRBD1 (6 bases). Germline assignment: CDR1 SNHLY and CDR2 FYNNEI. The CDR3 consists of 13 residues. V lost 6 bases, J lost 1 base, and 9 bases lay in between. The CDR3 spells CASRLQGNTEAFF. The CDR3 DNA reads as TGTGCCAGCAGATTACAGGGGAACACTGAAGCTTTCTTT.

V gene TRBV9 combines with J gene TRBJ1-1, with 8 bases fitting TRBD1. CDR3 length equals 16 residues. Losses at the gene ends were 4 bases for V and 2 bases for J; bases not matched to a gene: 10. Germline V gene data show CDR1 as SGDLS and CDR2 as YYNGEE. CDR3: CASSPWTGRSNTEAFF. The DNA of the CDR3 is TGTGCCAGCAGCCCGTGGACAGGGCGAAGTAACACTGAAGCTTTCTTT.

This chain uses TRBV3-1 with TRBJ1-2; D gene unclear. CDR1 and CDR2 (germline): LGHDT, YNNKEL (reference sequence). The CDR3 spans 15 residues. V was trimmed by 5 bases and J by 10 bases, leaving 23 bases between them. The CDR3 loop is CASSYVLLGLTTYTF. CDR3 nucleotide sequence: TGTGCCAGCAGCTATGTTTTGCTCGGACTCACGACCTACACCTTC. The whole variable domain, filled in from reference TRBV3-1 and TRBJ1-2, reads DTAVSQTPKYLVTQMGNDKSIKCEQNLGHDTMYWYKQDSKKFLKIMFSYNNKELIINETVPNRFSPKSPDKAHLNLHINSLELGDSAVYFCASSYVLLGLTTYTFGSGTRLTVV.

By share, this clonotype counts as medium-sized (0.01 to 0.1%). This chain joins TRBV5-1 and TRBJ2-5; 7 bases line up with TRBD1. This CDR3 is built from 13 residues. The ends lost 4 bases at V and 2 bases at J; junction bases unmatched: 2. Germline assignment: CDR1 SGHRS and CDR2 YFSETQ. CDR3 sequence: CASSGTAQETQYF. DNA for the CDR3: TGCGCCAGCAGCGGGACAGCGCAAGAGACCCAGTACTTC.

This clonotype was seen only once. V and J are TRBV5-1 and TRBJ1-1, with 9 bases that match TRBD1. Germline assignment: CDR1 SGHRS and CDR2 YFSETQ. This CDR3 has 13 amino acids. Unmatched junction bases numbered 9, after V lost 4 bases and J lost 11 bases. The CDR3 here is CASSIPGQGYAFF. The CDR3 region has the DNA TGCGCCAGCAGCATACCGGGACAGGGCTATGCTTTCTTT. The complete variable domain, with remaining parts taken from reference TRBV5-1 and TRBJ1-1, reads KAGVTQTPRYLIKTRGQQVTLSCSPISGHRSVSWYQQTPGQGLQFLFEYFSETQRNKGNFPGRFSGRQFSNSRSEMNVSTLELGDSALYLCASSIPGQGYAFFGQGTRLTVV.

The chain uses TRBV7-6 and TRBJ1-1; D gene uncertain. The CDR3 loop spans 13 amino acids. The V gene lost 5 bases and the J gene lost 10 bases, with 17 bases spanning the gap. The germline gives CDR1 SGHVS, CDR2 FNYEAQ. CDR3 sequence: CASSPTTLGVAFF. The CDR3 nucleotides read TGTGCCAGCAGCCCGACGACCCTAGGAGTAGCTTTCTTT. Combining the CDR3 with reference TRBV7-6 and TRBJ1-1 gives the whole variable domain GAGVSQSPRYKVTKRGQDVALRCDPISGHVSLYWYRQALGQGPEFLTYFNYEAQQDKSGLPNDRFSAERPEGSISTLTIQRTEQRDSAMYRCASSPTTLGVAFFGQGTRLTVV.